Shown below are 18 T cell receptor beta chains from a single sample sequenced in a study of cytomegalovirus exposure and HLA in healthy donors. Both 60 Vbeta primers and 13 Jbeta primers went into the PCR. Profiled with immunoSEQ multiplex PCR; TCRdb holds only in-frame clones, not every one. The repertoire consists of 130,000 to 150,000 clones, with 75% to 80% occurring once and the leading ten covering around 0.7%. The sample comprised PBMCs. The receptors were sampled from a male donor in good health and CMV-seronegative.

The chain is built from TRBV19 and TRBJ1-1; maybe TRBD1 (5 bases). Looked up from germline, CDR1 is LNHDA and CDR2 is SQIVND (reference sequence). Deletions cut 10 bases from V and 4 bases from J, with 10 bases between. CDR3 length: 11 residues. The CDR3 DNA is TGTGCCACCCTAGGGGTCACTGAAGCTTTCTTT. Translation: CATLGVTEAFF.

About this clone: The junction departs from the called germline gene at one end, perhaps through a read error. The same CDR3 can be traced to other DNA sequences in this sample. The chain has TRBV29-1 and TRBJ2-3, with 9 bases that match TRBD1. The CDR3 consists of 14 residues. Germline V gives CDR1 SQVTM, CDR2 ANQGSEA. The CDR3 DNA is TGCAGCGTTGGGGACAGGGCTAGCACGGATACGCAGTATTTT. Translated: CSVGDRASTDTQYF.

With regard to this clone: Additional DNA sequences in this sample encode the identical CDR3. The chain uses TRBV7-2 and TRBJ1-4; 10 bases are a match to TRBD1. CDR3 length equals 14 residues. Germline loops: CDR1 SGHTA, CDR2 FQGNSA. With 4 bases clipped from V and 7 bases from J, the junction kept 3 bases outside the gene matches. The CDR3 here is CASSWDRGGEKLFF. The CDR3 nucleotides are TGTGCCAGCAGCTGGGACAGGGGCGGTGAAAAACTGTTTTTT.

This clone was seen a few times. The rearrangement links TRBV27 to TRBJ1-2; tentative D call: TRBD1 (6 bases). The V end was cut by 2 bases, the J end by 8 bases, with 12 bases between. The CDR3 covers 13 residues. Germline lookup yields CDR1 MNHEY and CDR2 SMNVEV (reference sequence). DNA for the CDR3: TGTGCCAGCAGTTTAGGGCAGGGGTGGGGCTACACCTTC. Its protein product is CASSLGQGWGYTF.

The V call is TRBV29-1, the J call TRBJ1-1; 10 nucleotides line up with TRBD1. This CDR3 has 13 residues. Germline V gene sequence: CDR1 SQVTM, CDR2 ANQGSEA. The trim removed 5 bases at V and 5 bases at J, leaving 5 bases unmatched. Written as DNA, the CDR3 is TGCAGCGTTAGGACAGGGGGAGGGACTGAAGCTTTCTTT. Translated: CSVRTGGGTEAFF.

J is TRBJ1-2 and V is TRBV27; 8 positions agree with TRBD1. This CDR3 is 14 amino acids long. From germline, CDR1 is MNHEY and CDR2 SMNVEV (reference sequence). Trimming removed 0 bases from V and 7 bases from J; junction bases left unmatched: 4. CDR3 sequence reads: CASSLSAGGPGYTF. The CDR3 bases are TGTGCCAGCAGTTTATCGGCAGGGGGCCCTGGCTACACCTTC.

The rearrangement joins TRBV27 to TRBJ2-2, with 11 bases matching TRBD2. Losses at the gene ends were 6 bases for V and 1 base for J; bases not matched to a gene: 4. The CDR3 is 16 residues long. CDR1 and CDR2 (germline): MNHEY, SMNVEV (reference sequence). The CDR3 is CASSPGTSGNTGELFF. The CDR3 DNA follows: TGTGCCAGCAGCCCAGGGACTAGCGGGAACACCGGGGAGCTGTTTTTT.

This clone was counted a few times. The V gene is TRBV2, the J gene TRBJ2-7; TRBD1 agrees at 10 bases. CDR1 SNHLY and CDR2 FYNNEI come from the germline V gene. V shed 8 bases and J 3 bases; nucleotides not matched to a gene: 1. The CDR3 extends over 12 amino acids. CDR3 amino acids: CASWTGGYEQYF. CDR3 sequence (DNA): TGTGCCAGCTGGACAGGGGGCTACGAGCAGTACTTC.

The chain links TRBV18 to TRBJ1-2; 8 positions match TRBD1. Unmatched junction bases numbered 14, after V lost 3 bases and J lost 14 bases. CDR1 and CDR2 from the germline V gene are KGHSH and LQKENI. The CDR3 spans 14 residues. The CDR3 is CASSPDRDGPPGTF. CDR3 nucleotides: TGTGCCAGCTCACCGGACAGGGACGGCCCCCCGGGGACCTTC.

With respect to this clone: One end of the junction is discordant with germline, which a read error may explain. The genes are TRBV5-1 and TRBJ1-2, with no clear D. Per the germline V gene, CDR1 is SGHRS and CDR2 is YFSETQ. This CDR3 has 15 amino acids. The CDR3 protein is CAGSPRGGGVYGYTF. In DNA, the CDR3 is TGCGCCGGCAGCCCTCGAGGAGGCGGAGTCTATGGCTACACCTTC.

The chain recombines TRBV19 with TRBJ1-2; 9 positions match TRBD1. The J segment lost 0 bases and the V segment lost 6 bases, leaving 2 bases of the junction unmatched. Germline lookup yields CDR1 LNHDA and CDR2 SQIVND (reference sequence). The CDR3 has 14 amino acids. CDR3 nucleotide sequence: TGTGCCAGTAGCGGGACAGGGACTAACTATGGCTACACCTTC. It translates to CASSGTGTNYGYTF.

This clone was counted a few times. This chain joins TRBV20-1 and TRBJ1-1, with 9 nucleotides matching TRBD1. The CDR3 length is 11 residues. Trimming at V came to 1 base and at J to 11 bases, leaving 2 bases not matched to a gene. Per germline, CDR1 DFQATT and CDR2 SNEGSKA (reference sequence). In DNA form, the CDR3 reads TGCAGTGCTAGAGCACAGGGGGCTGCTTTCTTT. It codes for CSARAQGAAFF.

This clone was recorded only once. The rearrangement links TRBV2 to TRBJ1-1; TRBD1 might be the D (6 bases). CDR3 length: 15 residues. Germline CDR1 is SNHLY and CDR2 is FYNNEI. V dropped 5 bases and J dropped 0 bases, with 13 bases sitting between them. The CDR3 is CASSTSRGMNTEAFF. As DNA, the CDR3 is TGTGCCAGCAGTACCTCAAGGGGGATGAACACTGAAGCTTTCTTT.

This clone was detected only a few times. The V gene is TRBV6-4, the J gene TRBJ2-2; D is unresolved. The CDR3 extends over 14 amino acids. The germline V gene has CDR1 MRHNA and CDR2 SNTAGT. The V and J ends lost 0 bases and 3 bases respectively, with 5 bases between them. The chain's CDR3 is CASSDSSDTGELFF. CDR3 nucleotide sequence: TGTGCCAGCAGTGACTCGAGTGACACCGGGGAGCTGTTTTTT.

The V call is TRBV6-1, the J call TRBJ2-1, with TRBD2 matching over 12 bases. The CDR3 covers 15 residues. From germline, CDR1 is MNHNS and CDR2 SASEGT. V dropped 5 bases and J dropped 4; count of bases not matched to a gene: 3. The DNA of the CDR3 is TGTGCCAGCAGTTTCACTAGCGGGGGGTACAATGAGCAGTTCTTC. It codes for CASSFTSGGYNEQFF.

The chain employs TRBV28 and TRBJ1-4; no clear D gene. The CDR3 has 17 amino acids. Germline loops: CDR1 MDHEN, CDR2 SYDVKM. The V end lost 5 bases, the J end lost 0 bases, and 16 bases lay between the germline ends. The CDR3 is CASSLRTGKATNEKLFF. DNA for the CDR3: TGTGCCAGCAGTCTCCGGACGGGAAAAGCAACTAATGAAAAACTGTTTTTT.

The chain uses TRBV7-9 and TRBJ2-7; D perhaps matches TRBD2 (5 bases). There are 14 residues in the CDR3. The germline CDR1 and CDR2 sequences are SEHNR and FQNEAQ (reference sequence). V was trimmed by 1 base and J by 2 bases, leaving 9 bases between them. The CDR3: CASSLVGLAYEQYF. CDR3 DNA: TGTGCCAGCAGCTTAGTTGGACTCGCCTACGAGCAGTACTTC.

V and J are TRBV4-2 and TRBJ2-2, with 8 bases that match TRBD2. J lost 7 bases, V lost 3 bases, and 4 bases had no gene match. The CDR3 spans 14 residues. Germline assignment: CDR1 LGHNA and CDR2 YNFKEQ. The CDR3: CASSHSGSGGELFF. The CDR3 coding sequence is TGTGCCAGCAGCCACAGCGGGAGCGGCGGGGAGCTGTTTTTT.